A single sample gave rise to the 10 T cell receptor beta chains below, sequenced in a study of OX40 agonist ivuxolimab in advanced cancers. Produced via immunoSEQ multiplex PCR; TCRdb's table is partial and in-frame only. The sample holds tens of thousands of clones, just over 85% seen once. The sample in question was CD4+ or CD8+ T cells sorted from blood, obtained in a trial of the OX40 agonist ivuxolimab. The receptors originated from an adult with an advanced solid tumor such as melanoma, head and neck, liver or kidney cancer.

This CDR3 reads CAISAPPTGRVNYEQYF. The CDR3 nucleotides are TGTGCCATCAGTGCCCCGCCGACAGGGAGAGTTAATTACGAGCAGTACTTC. The genes are TRBV10-3 and TRBJ2-7, with 7 bases aligning to TRBD1. The CDR3 is 17 residues long. The germline V gene encodes CDR1 ENHRY and CDR2 SYGVKD. The V gene end was trimmed by 4 bases and the J gene end by 4 bases; junction bases not matched to a gene: 16.

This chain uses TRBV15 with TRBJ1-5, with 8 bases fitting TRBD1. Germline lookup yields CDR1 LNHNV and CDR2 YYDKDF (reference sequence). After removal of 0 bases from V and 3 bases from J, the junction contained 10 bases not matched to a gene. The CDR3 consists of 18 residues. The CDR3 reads CATSRDEGTGGSNQPQHF. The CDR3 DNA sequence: TGTGCCACCAGCAGAGATGAGGGGACAGGAGGTTCCAATCAGCCCCAGCATTTT.

The CDR3 region has the DNA TGTGCCAGCAGTCGTAACAGGGGCCAAGAGACCCAGTACTTC. Encoded protein: CASSRNRGQETQYF. The chain recombines TRBV27 with TRBJ2-5; 7 bases fit TRBD1. The length of the CDR3 is 14 residues. Germline V gene lookup returns CDR1 MNHEY and CDR2 SMNVEV (reference sequence). The V segment lost 5 bases and the J segment 1 base; nucleotides outside the gene matches: 4.

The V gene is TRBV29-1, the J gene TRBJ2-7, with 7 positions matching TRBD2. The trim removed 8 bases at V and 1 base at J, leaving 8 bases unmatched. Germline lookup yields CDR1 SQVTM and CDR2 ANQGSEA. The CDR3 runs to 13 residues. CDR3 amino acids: CSWSQGGSYEQYF. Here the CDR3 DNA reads TGCAGCTGGAGCCAGGGAGGGTCCTACGAGCAGTACTTC.

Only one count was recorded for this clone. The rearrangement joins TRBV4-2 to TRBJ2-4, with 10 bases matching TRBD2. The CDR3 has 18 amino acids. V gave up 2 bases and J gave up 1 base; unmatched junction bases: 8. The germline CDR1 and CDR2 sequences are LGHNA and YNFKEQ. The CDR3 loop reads CASSQLAGDGGAKNIQYF. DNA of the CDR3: TGTGCCAGCAGCCAACTAGCGGGAGATGGTGGGGCCAAAAACATTCAGTACTTC.

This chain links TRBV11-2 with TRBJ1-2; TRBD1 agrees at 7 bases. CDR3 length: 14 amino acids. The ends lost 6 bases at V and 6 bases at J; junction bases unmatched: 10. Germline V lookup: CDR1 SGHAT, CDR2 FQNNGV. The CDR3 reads CASSLLRGEDGYTF. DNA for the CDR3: TGTGCCAGCAGTCTCCTCAGGGGGGAGGATGGCTACACCTTC. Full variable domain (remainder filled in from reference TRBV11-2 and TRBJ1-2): EAGVAQSPRYKIIEKRQSVAFWCNPISGHATLYWYQQILGQGPKLLIQFQNNGVVDDSQLPKDRFSAERLKGVDSTLKIQPAKLEDSAVYLCASSLLRGEDGYTFGSGTRLTVV.

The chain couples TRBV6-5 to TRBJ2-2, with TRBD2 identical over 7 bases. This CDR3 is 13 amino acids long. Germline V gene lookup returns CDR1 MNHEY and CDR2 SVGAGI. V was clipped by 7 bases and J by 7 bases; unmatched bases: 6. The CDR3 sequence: CASKQSGIGELFF. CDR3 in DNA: TGTGCCAGCAAACAGAGCGGGATCGGGGAGCTGTTTTTT.

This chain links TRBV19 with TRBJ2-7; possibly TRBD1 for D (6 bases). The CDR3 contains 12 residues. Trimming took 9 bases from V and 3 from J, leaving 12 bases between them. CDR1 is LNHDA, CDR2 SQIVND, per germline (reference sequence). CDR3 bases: TGTGCCAGCTCGGACAGCCACTACGAGCAGTACTTC. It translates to CASSDSHYEQYF.

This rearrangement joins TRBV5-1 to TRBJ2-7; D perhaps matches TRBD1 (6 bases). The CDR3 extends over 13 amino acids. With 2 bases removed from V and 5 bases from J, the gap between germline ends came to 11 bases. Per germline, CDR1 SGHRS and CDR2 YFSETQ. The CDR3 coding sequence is TGCGCCAGCAGCTTACAGGGAGCGAACGAGCAGTACTTC. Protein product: CASSLQGANEQYF.

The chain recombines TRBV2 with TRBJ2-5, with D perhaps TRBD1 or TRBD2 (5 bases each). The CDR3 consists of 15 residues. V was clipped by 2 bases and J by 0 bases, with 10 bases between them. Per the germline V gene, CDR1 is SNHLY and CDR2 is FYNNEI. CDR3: CASSEWGRNQETQYF. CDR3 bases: TGTGCCAGCAGTGAATGGGGACGTAACCAAGAGACCCAGTACTTC.